This T cell receptor beta chain was obtained from a study of shared T cell receptors in the human thymus. The assay was immunoSEQ multiplex PCR, and TCRdb's table has in-frame clones only and misses some. The sample lists 550,000 to 800,000 clones, 70% to 90% occurring once. The CDR3 loop spans 14 amino acids. Looked up from germline, CDR1 is MDHEN and CDR2 is SYDVKM. V dropped 3 bases and J dropped 5 bases, with 13 bases sitting between them. This clone showed up just once. The sample was also reused in another study, on human thymus T cells. That source adds: The donor group consisted of healthy Finnish infants who were having corrective surgery for congenital heart defects. The thymus was resected at corrective cardiac surgery. Unrelated individuals had highly overlapping thymic repertoires, as reported in related research.

The source of this sequence is a girl in the first two years of life with a congenital heart defect. The sequenced sample consisted of thymocytes. The chain links TRBV28 to TRBJ2-5, with D uncertain. CDR3: CASSLYIGVETQYF. Here the CDR3 DNA reads TGTGCCAGCAGTTTGTATATAGGAGTGGAGACCCAGTACTTC.